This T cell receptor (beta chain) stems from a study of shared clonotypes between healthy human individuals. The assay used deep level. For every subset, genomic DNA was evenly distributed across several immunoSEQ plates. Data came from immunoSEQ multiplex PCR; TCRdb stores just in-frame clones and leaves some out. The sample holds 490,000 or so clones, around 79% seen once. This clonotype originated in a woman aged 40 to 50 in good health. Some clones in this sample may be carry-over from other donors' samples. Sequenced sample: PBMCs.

CDR3 sequence: CASSLLYDSYEQYF. In DNA, the CDR3 is TGTGCCAGCAGCTTATTGTACGACTCCTACGAGCAGTACTTC. The chain has TRBV7-2 and TRBJ2-7; D gene unclear. Germline V CDR1 and CDR2: SGHTA, FQGNSA. The CDR3 consists of 14 residues. Deletions cut 2 bases from V and 0 bases from J, with 8 bases between.